This TCR beta chain was obtained from a study of T cells after yellow fever vaccination. General study points: Contamination by abundant bulk-population clonotypes could be present in FACS-sorted repertoires. Post-booster reappearance was seen for most primary-vaccination clones (96% CD4, 75% to 90% CD8).

TCRdb reprocessed the 5' RACE reads with MiXCR, giving one entry per CDR3 protein. Of about 310,000 distinct CDR3 sequences listed, 3.6% are singletons. J was trimmed by 2 bases and V by 8 bases; bases with no gene match: 10. The germline gives CDR1 LGHDT, CDR2 YNNKEL (reference sequence). The CDR3 covers 15 residues. This clonotype has just a few counts. Antigen specificity is unknown. The specimen comprised PBMCs, sampled on the day of the yellow fever booster vaccination. This TCR derives from a man aged 18 to 29 who received the YFV17D yellow fever vaccine. V is TRBV3-1 and J is TRBJ2-3; 7 bases map to TRBD2. CDR3 sequence: CASGHWRGFTDTQYF. DNA for the CDR3: TGTGCCAGCGGTCACTGGCGGGGGTTCACAGATACGCAGTATTTT.